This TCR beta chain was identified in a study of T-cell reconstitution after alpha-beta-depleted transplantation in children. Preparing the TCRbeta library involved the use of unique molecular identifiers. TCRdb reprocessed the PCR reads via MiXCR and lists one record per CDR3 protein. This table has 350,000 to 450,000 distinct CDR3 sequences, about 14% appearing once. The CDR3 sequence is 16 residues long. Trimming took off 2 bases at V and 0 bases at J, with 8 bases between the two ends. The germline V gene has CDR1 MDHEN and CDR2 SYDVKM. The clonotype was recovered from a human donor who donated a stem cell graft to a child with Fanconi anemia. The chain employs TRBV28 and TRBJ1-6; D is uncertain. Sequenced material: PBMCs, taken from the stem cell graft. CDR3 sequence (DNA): TGTGCCAGCAGTTTACACAGCAGCTCCTATAATTCACCCCTCCACTTT. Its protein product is CASSLHSSSYNSPLHF.